This paragraph covers one T cell receptor beta chain sequence. The data were obtained in a study of blood T cell repertoires in COVID-19. On the study more broadly: The study drew acute and convalescent COVID-19 samples from the United States, Italy and Spain. From T cells, B-cell-depleted T cells, or PBMCs came the material, which was cDNA or gDNA.

Clones were sequenced by immunoSEQ multiplex PCR, and TCRdb holds only the in-frame ones, with some missing. Among nearly 350,000 clones listed, approximately 91% were seen once. The CDR3 is 14 residues long. V lost 5 bases to trimming and J lost 7 bases; unmatched junction nucleotides: 6. Germline-derived CDR1 and CDR2 are SGHAT and FQNNGV. Patients of the Seattle cohort, enrolled during active infection, were followed longitudinally. What was sequenced was peripheral blood. The origin of this receptor is a woman aged 70-85 years with COVID-19, enrolled during active disease. J is TRBJ1-2 and V is TRBV11-2; 11 positions agree with TRBD1. The CDR3 loop reads CASSPGQGVGGYTF. The CDR3 DNA reads as TGTGCCAGCAGCCCGGGACAGGGGGTGGGTGGCTACACCTTC.